These 8 T cell receptor beta chains were all obtained from the same sample, sequenced in a study of blood T cells in healthy people across ages (dated by TCRdb to the mid-2010s). Libraries were constructed by 5' RACE. The data were produced on an Illumina HiSeq 2500. The second PCR ran for roughly 6 to 11 cycles and used a J-beta primer mix along with a sample-barcoded 5' primer. TCRdb reworked the public reads: Q25 trimming with fastp, MiXCR clone assembly, productive beta chains retained. CDR3 protein duplicates are merged, each entry listing the most common genes and DNA. The sample has 550,000 to 650,000 distinct CDR3 sequences on record, about 28% of them singletons. Approximately 3.6% of the sample lies in the top ten. The same specimen was also included in a second study, on T cells of mothers and their children.

Sequenced sample: blood. The receptors were sampled from a boy younger than 10 in good health.

In DNA, the CDR3 is TGCAGTGCCCGGGGAGGCAATCAGCCCCAGCATTTT. This encodes CSARGGNQPQHF. The chain joins TRBV20-1 to TRBJ1-5; D ambiguous. This CDR3 spans 12 amino acids. The germline CDR1 and CDR2 sequences are DFQATT and SNEGSKA (reference sequence). The V and J ends lost 6 bases and 2 bases respectively, with 8 bases between them.

The chain recombines TRBV29-1 with TRBJ1-5, with D uncertain. The CDR3 totals 13 residues. Trimming pared 4 bases from V and 5 bases from J, leaving 12 bases between. Per germline, CDR1 SQVTM and CDR2 ANQGSEA. CDR3 sequence reads: CSVGTGSHQPQHF. DNA of the CDR3: TGCAGCGTTGGAACCGGGTCCCATCAGCCCCAGCATTTT.

V gene TRBV12-3 or TRBV12-4 combines with J gene TRBJ1-2; TRBD1 agrees at 9 bases. This CDR3 has 15 amino acids. V trimming: 4 bases; J trimming: 5 bases; junction bases outside the gene matches: 8. The CDR3 bases are TGTGCCAGCAGTTCCTATACAGGGGGCGAGTATGGCTACACCTTC. This encodes CASSSYTGGEYGYTF.

A few counts support this clonotype. The rearrangement joins TRBV5-1 to TRBJ2-5; D is unresolved. The germline V gene has CDR1 SGHRS and CDR2 YFSETQ. V lost 3 bases, J lost 3 bases, and 9 bases lay in between. The CDR3 has 13 amino acids. The CDR3 reads CASSSTVKETQYF. CDR3 in DNA: TGCGCCAGCAGCTCCACTGTTAAAGAGACCCAGTACTTC.

This clonotype was observed a handful of times. The chain combines TRBV29-1 with TRBJ2-7; 9 bases map to TRBD2. The length of the CDR3 is 13 residues. CDR1 is SQVTM, CDR2 ANQGSEA, per germline. Trimming at V came to 5 bases and at J to 0 bases, leaving 2 bases not matched to a gene. The CDR3 region is CSVRAGGSYEQYF. The CDR3 DNA reads as TGCAGCGTTCGAGCGGGGGGCTCCTACGAGCAGTACTTC.

The V and J genes are TRBV15 and TRBJ1-2; tentative D call: TRBD1 (5 bases). The V gene's germline CDR1 is LNHNV and CDR2 YYDKDF (reference sequence). The CDR3 consists of 14 residues. Trimming removed 0 bases from V and 8 bases from J, with 13 bases in between. The CDR3 DNA follows: TGTGCCACCAGCAGAGATCTGGGGCGCGGGGGCTACACCTTC. Its translation: CATSRDLGRGGYTF.

This clonotype was seen a few times. The rearrangement links TRBV12-3 or TRBV12-4 to TRBJ2-3; no clear D gene. The CDR3 runs to 12 residues. V was clipped by 2 bases and J by 6 bases, with 6 bases between them. DNA for the CDR3: TGTGCCAGCAGTTTATATATGGATACGCAGTATTTT. Translating it yields CASSLYMDTQYF.

This sequence joins TRBV11-2 and TRBJ2-1; 9 bases line up with TRBD2. The CDR3 is 17 residues long. The V gene's germline CDR1 is SGHAT and CDR2 FQNNGV. V shed 2 bases and J 3 bases; nucleotides not matched to a gene: 8. CDR3 in DNA: TGTGCCAGCAGCTTAAAGGGGACTAGCCGGGTCTACAATGAGCAGTTCTTC. Encoded protein: CASSLKGTSRVYNEQFF.